This T cell receptor (beta chain) was retrieved from a study of blood T cell repertoires in COVID-19. Study-level information: Acute-phase and convalescent COVID-19 samples originated in the United States, Italy and Spain. T cells, B-cell-depleted T cells, or PBMCs supplied cDNA or gDNA.

Germline lookup yields CDR1 SNHLY and CDR2 FYNNEI. Between the trimmed V and J ends, which lost 6 bases and 1 base, there was a span of 16 bases. The CDR3 covers 15 residues. Clones were read by immunoSEQ multiplex PCR, and TCRdb kept only the in-frame ones, dropping some. This sample yields 55,000 to 80,000 clones, of which roughly nine tenths are seen a single time; approximately 2.9% belongs to the top ten. The sample was peripheral blood. This clonotype originated in a man aged 50 or older with acute or convalescent COVID-19. This sequence joins TRBV2 and TRBJ2-7; a possible D gene is TRBD1 (6 bases). The CDR3 DNA sequence: TGTGCCAGCAGGACTACCTGGACAGAGTCCTACGAGCAGTACTTC. It encodes CASRTTWTESYEQYF.